This entry lists 9 T cell receptor beta chains sequenced from one sample in a study of resident and recirculating memory T cells in vitiligo. TCRdb's copy holds only in-frame clones and misses some; the assay was immunoSEQ multiplex PCR. The sample records about 76,000 clones, about 90% being singletons. Sequenced material: blood. These receptors originate from a male donor with vitiligo.

J is TRBJ2-7 and V is TRBV9, with D possibly being TRBD2 (6 bases). CDR3 size: 15 residues. The V gene lost 4 bases and the J gene lost 6 bases, with 20 bases spanning the gap. The V gene's germline CDR1 is SGDLS and CDR2 YYNGEE. The CDR3 DNA follows: TGTGCCAGCAGCACCGAGGGAGGCTCAGTCTCCGAGCAGTACTTC. Its translation: CASSTEGGSVSEQYF.

CDR3 sequence (DNA): TGTGCCAGCAGGCAGGGCTTCTCTGGAAACACCATATATTTT. Residues: CASRQGFSGNTIYF. The chain carries TRBV7-9 and TRBJ1-3; perhaps TRBD1 as D (5 bases). The CDR3 is 14 amino acids. The germline V and J ends were trimmed by 6 bases and 0 bases, with 9 bases remaining between them. Germline assignment: CDR1 SEHNR and CDR2 FQNEAQ (reference sequence).

The CDR3 DNA is TGTGCCTGGATATCCCGGACAGGGCGGACTGAAGCTTTCTTT. It specifies CAWISRTGRTEAFF. The chain carries TRBV30 and TRBJ1-1, with 8 bases lining up with TRBD1. Losses at the gene ends were 4 bases for V and 5 bases for J; bases not matched to a gene: 9. The CDR3 contains 14 residues. Germline V gene lookup returns CDR1 GTSNPN and CDR2 SVGIG (reference sequence).

Only one count was recorded for this clone. This rearrangement joins TRBV7-8 to TRBJ2-5, with D perhaps matching TRBD2 (5 bases). The germline CDR1 and CDR2 sequences are SGHVS and FQNEAQ. The V end lost 5 bases, the J end lost 13 bases, and 23 bases lay between the germline ends. The CDR3 loop spans 14 amino acids. The CDR3: CASSARDSSPVPYF. The CDR3 nucleotides read TGTGCCAGCAGCGCTCGGGATTCCTCTCCGGTCCCGTACTTC. Full variable domain (outside the CDR3, taken from reference TRBV7-8 and TRBJ2-5): GAGVSQSPRYKVAKRGQDVALRCDPISGHVSLFWYQQALGQGPEFLTYFQNEAQLDKSGLPSDRFFAERPEGSVSTLKIQRTQQEDSAVYLCASSARDSSPVPYFGPGTRLLVL.

V usage is TRBV30 and J usage is TRBJ2-4; D may be TRBD2 (5 bases). The CDR3 length is 13 residues. Deletions cut 5 bases from V and 0 bases from J, with 8 bases between. Germline CDR1 and CDR2: GTSNPN and SVGIG (reference sequence). The CDR3 DNA is TGTGCCTGGGAGGGTTTAGCCAAAAACATTCAGTACTTC. Its translation is CAWEGLAKNIQYF.

The chain has TRBV5-1 and TRBJ2-1, with TRBD2 identical over 8 bases. Losses at the gene ends were 0 bases for V and 9 bases for J; bases not matched to a gene: 11. The germline gives CDR1 SGHRS, CDR2 YFSETQ. The CDR3 spans 16 residues. The CDR3 protein is CASSLASAGERSEQFF. CDR3 coding DNA: TGCGCCAGCAGCTTGGCATCAGCGGGAGAAAGGAGTGAGCAGTTCTTC. Full variable domain (missing parts from reference TRBV5-1 and TRBJ2-1): KAGVTQTPRYLIKTRGQQVTLSCSPISGHRSVSWYQQTPGQGLQFLFEYFSETQRNKGNFPGRFSGRQFSNSRSEMNVSTLELGDSALYLCASSLASAGERSEQFFGPGTRLTVL.

This chain links TRBV5-1 with TRBJ2-1; 13 positions match TRBD2. Germline lookup yields CDR1 SGHRS and CDR2 YFSETQ. Trimming cost V 3 bases and J 9 bases; bases outside gene matches: 3. There are 14 residues in the CDR3. CDR3 sequence: CASSSGLAGSEQFF. DNA for the CDR3: TGCGCCAGCAGCTCGGGACTAGCGGGGTCTGAGCAGTTCTTC.

The rearrangement links TRBV5-4 to TRBJ2-1, with 14 nucleotides matching TRBD2. The germline gives CDR1 SGHNT, CDR2 YYREEE (reference sequence). Trimming took 4 bases from V and 5 from J; bases not matched to a gene: 5. The CDR3 runs to 16 residues. DNA of the CDR3: TGTGCCAGCAGCCCGGGACTAGCGGGAGACCACAATGAGCAGTTCTTC. Protein sequence: CASSPGLAGDHNEQFF.

This chain links TRBV28 with TRBJ1-2; 9 bases are shared with TRBD1. V lost 3 bases, J lost 4 bases, and 6 bases stayed unmatched. The CDR3 has 15 amino acids. Germline CDR1 MDHEN, CDR2 SYDVKM. CDR3 amino acids: CASSLRDREGYGYTF. The DNA for the CDR3 is TGTGCCAGCAGTTTGAGGGACAGGGAGGGCTATGGCTACACCTTC.